Below, 5 T cell receptor beta chains from the same sample are listed, as sequenced in a study of graft-versus-host responses after intestinal transplantation. Produced via immunoSEQ multiplex PCR; TCRdb's table is partial and in-frame only. The sample has 130,000 or so clones; around 90% are singletons. For these TCRs, the target antigens are not known. The sample here was unstimulated CD4+ T cells sorted from spleen or lymph node cells, taken before intestinal transplant. The receptor set was obtained from a human donor who received an intestinal transplant.

V usage is TRBV7-2 and J usage is TRBJ2-6; D is possibly TRBD1 (6 bases). The CDR3 loop spans 15 amino acids. In germline, CDR1 is SGHTA, CDR2 FQGNSA. V dropped 4 bases and J dropped 0 bases, with 7 bases sitting between them. DNA of the CDR3: TGTGCCAGCAGCTCAGGGGTCTCTGGGGCCAACGTCCTGACTTTC. Translation gives CASSSGVSGANVLTF.

This chain uses TRBV2 with TRBJ2-7; 9 nucleotides align to TRBD2. The V gene's germline CDR1 is SNHLY and CDR2 FYNNEI. V lost 6 bases, J lost 0 bases, and 3 bases stayed unmatched. The CDR3 contains 14 residues. CDR3 coding DNA: TGTGCCAGCAGCGGACTAGCGACCTCCTACGAGCAGTACTTC. Its protein is CASSGLATSYEQYF.

The chain carries TRBV6-1 and TRBJ2-7; D remains ambiguous. This CDR3 contains 13 residues. With 4 bases removed from V and 1 base from J, the gap between germline ends came to 8 bases. The germline CDR1 and CDR2 sequences are MNHNS and SASEGT. Here the CDR3 reads CASSVSRSYEQYF. For the CDR3, the DNA is TGTGCCAGCAGTGTATCCAGGTCCTACGAGCAGTACTTC.

The V call is TRBV6-4, the J call TRBJ2-1; a possible D gene is TRBD1 (6 bases). Per the germline V gene, CDR1 is MRHNA and CDR2 is SNTAGT. The ends were cut back, 0 bases at V and 7 bases at J, with 13 bases in the middle. This CDR3 has 15 amino acids. CDR3 sequence: CASSDSTGLGNEQFF. DNA of the CDR3: TGTGCCAGCAGTGACTCAACAGGGCTGGGGAATGAGCAGTTCTTC.

CDR3 sequence (DNA): TGTGCCATCAGTGAGTCGCGGAGTGGAACAGGGCTTCGCAACTATGGCTACACCTTC. Translating gives CAISESRSGTGLRNYGYTF. V is TRBV10-3 and J is TRBJ1-2; TRBD1 might be the D (6 bases). Between the trimmed V and J ends, which lost 0 bases and 2 bases, there was a span of 22 bases. Per germline, CDR1 ENHRY and CDR2 SYGVKD. The CDR3 is 19 residues long.